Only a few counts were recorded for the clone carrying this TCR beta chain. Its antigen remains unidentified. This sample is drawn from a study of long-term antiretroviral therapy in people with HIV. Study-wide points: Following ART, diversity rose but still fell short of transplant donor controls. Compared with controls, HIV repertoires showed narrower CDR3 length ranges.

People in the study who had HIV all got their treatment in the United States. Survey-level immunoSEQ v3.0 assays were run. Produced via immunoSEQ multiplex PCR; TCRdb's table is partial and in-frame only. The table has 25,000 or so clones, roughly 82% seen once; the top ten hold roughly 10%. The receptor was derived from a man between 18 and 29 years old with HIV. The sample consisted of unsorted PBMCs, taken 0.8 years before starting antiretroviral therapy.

CDR3: CSADNYEQYF. Here the CDR3 DNA reads TGCAGTGCTGACAACTACGAGCAGTACTTC. This sequence joins TRBV20-1 and TRBJ2-7; D unresolved. The CDR3 covers 10 residues. Trimming took 5 bases from V and 3 from J, leaving 5 bases between them. The germline CDR1 and CDR2 sequences are DFQATT and SNEGSKA (reference sequence).